Listed below are T cell receptor beta chains from one sample, sequenced in a study of response to subunit inactivated influenza vaccine. Using its own MiXCR run on the RT-PCR reads, TCRdb lists one record per CDR3 protein. The sample yields 600,000 to 850,000 distinct CDR3 sequences, approximately 14% seen once. The sequenced sample was PBMCs from blood, obtained 14 days before vaccination. The receptors shown here come from a middle-aged man who received an inactivated influenza vaccine. Both conserved end residues are part of each CDR3. Each record gives: D gene, J gene, V gene, clone size, CDR3 DNA, CDR3 protein. The D gene is left open where the match is weak. Expanded clones get a size class; other rows say once, few or many, or leave the size out.

D: NA; J: TRBJ2-1; V: TRBV9; size: NA; DNA: TGTGCCAGCAGCGCCCTCGGTGGCCGAAGCTCCTACAATGAGCAGTTCTTC; CDR3: CASSALGGRSSYNEQFF
D: TRBD1; J: TRBJ2-3; V: TRBV14; size: NA; DNA: TGTGCCAGCAGCCAAGCCCGGACAGGGGGTTATACGCAGTATTTT; CDR3: CASSQARTGGYTQYF
D: TRBD2; J: TRBJ2-1; V: TRBV15; size: few; DNA: TGTGCCACCAGCAGAGATTTGGGAGGGAGGAATGAGCAGTTCTTC; CDR3: CATSRDLGGRNEQFF
D: NA; J: TRBJ2-5; V: TRBV24-1; size: NA; DNA: TGTGCCACCAGTGAATCTGACAGGCTCCAAGAGACCCAGTACTTC; CDR3: CATSESDRLQETQYF
D: TRBD1; J: TRBJ1-5; V: TRBV12-3/TRBV12-4; size: NA; DNA: TGTGCCAGCAGTCTCCGGGACAGACTGGAGCCCCAGCATTTT; CDR3: CASSLRDRLEPQHF
D: TRBD1; J: TRBJ2-7; V: TRBV28; size: NA; DNA: TGTGCCAGCAGTTTGGGGGACAGGGGGCGCTTAGGACAGCAGTACTTC; CDR3: CASSLGDRGRLGQQYF
D: NA; J: TRBJ1-5; V: TRBV28; size: NA; DNA: TGTGCCAGCAGTGCAGGGTGGAATCAGCCCCAGCATTTT; CDR3: CASSAGWNQPQHF
D: NA; J: TRBJ1-5; V: TRBV28; size: few; DNA: TGTGCCAGCAGTCAACAGGTACTGAGAGATCAGCCCCAGCATTTT; CDR3: CASSQQVLRDQPQHF
D: NA; J: TRBJ1-1; V: TRBV6-1; size: few; DNA: TGTGCCAGCAGTGTTGCGGCCTCGTACACTGAAGCTTTCTTT; CDR3: CASSVAASYTEAFF
D: NA; J: TRBJ1-2; V: TRBV11-2; size: few; DNA: TGTGCCAGCAGCTTAGGCCCGGGACCGCACTTC; CDR3: CASSLGPGPHF
D: NA; J: TRBJ2-1; V: TRBV12-3/TRBV12-4; size: NA; DNA: TGTGCCAGCAGTTTAGAGGGATTAGTGAATGAGCAGTTCTTC; CDR3: CASSLEGLVNEQFF
D: TRBD1; J: TRBJ2-1; V: TRBV27; size: few; DNA: TGTGCCAGCAGTTCTACGACAGGGACCTCCTACAATGAGCAGTTCTTC; CDR3: CASSSTTGTSYNEQFF
D: NA; J: TRBJ1-1; V: TRBV4-1; size: many; DNA: TGCGCCAGCAGCCAGACCCGAAGTGCACTTTGGAGCACTGAAGCTTTCTTT; CDR3: CASSQTRSALWSTEAFF
D: TRBD1; J: TRBJ2-2; V: TRBV6-1; size: few; DNA: TGTGCCAGCGTGGACAGGGGGAACACCGGGGAGCTGTTTTTT; CDR3: CASVDRGNTGELFF
D: TRBD2; J: TRBJ2-1; V: TRBV12-3/TRBV12-4; size: many; DNA: TGTGCCAGCAGACCGACTAGCGCAAACTACAATGAGCAGTTCTTC; CDR3: CASRPTSANYNEQFF
D: NA; J: TRBJ1-6; V: TRBV10-3; size: many; DNA: TGTGCCATCAGTGAAGCGGATTCACCCCTCCACTTT; CDR3: CAISEADSPLHF
D: NA; J: TRBJ2-5; V: TRBV20-1; size: NA; DNA: TGCAGTGCTCTGAAAGAGACCCAGTACTTC; CDR3: CSALKETQYF
D: TRBD1; J: TRBJ1-3; V: TRBV12-3/TRBV12-4; size: NA; DNA: TGTGCCAGCAGTCCTACAGACAGGGTTTTAGGAAACACCATATATTTT; CDR3: CASSPTDRVLGNTIYF
D: NA; J: TRBJ2-5; V: TRBV10-3; size: NA; DNA: TGTGCCATCAGTCCAGCACGGAGACAAGAGACCCAGTACTTC; CDR3: CAISPARRQETQYF
D: NA; J: TRBJ1-4; V: TRBV20-1; size: NA; DNA: TGCAGTGCCCTAAGTCGGACCTCGGAAAAACTGTTTTTT; CDR3: CSALSRTSEKLFF
D: NA; J: TRBJ2-7; V: TRBV5-1; size: NA; DNA: TGCGCCAGCAGCTTGATCGCAGGGCCCTCCTACGAGCAGTACTTC; CDR3: CASSLIAGPSYEQYF
D: NA; J: TRBJ2-2; V: TRBV2; size: few; DNA: TGTGCCAGCAGCGTTGACAGCCGAAACACCGGGGAGCTGTTTTTT; CDR3: CASSVDSRNTGELFF
D: NA; J: TRBJ2-5; V: TRBV6-1; size: NA; DNA: TGTGCCAGCAGTGAAGCCTGGAGGGAAGAGACCCAGTACTTC; CDR3: CASSEAWREETQYF
D: NA; J: TRBJ2-1; V: TRBV10-3; size: NA; DNA: TGTGCCATCAGTGAGGCCGGGAGTAGCGACAATGAGCAGTTCTTC; CDR3: CAISEAGSSDNEQFF
D: NA; J: TRBJ2-7; V: TRBV5-6; size: few; DNA: TGTGCCAGCAGCTGGGGACTTCACGGGACCTACGAGCAGTACTTC; CDR3: CASSWGLHGTYEQYF
D: NA; J: TRBJ1-5; V: TRBV6-1; size: few; DNA: TGTGCCAGCAGTGCTTCACTACAGGGTCTCGGAAGCAATCAGCCCCAGCATTTT; CDR3: CASSASLQGLGSNQPQHF
D: NA; J: TRBJ1-5; V: TRBV3-1; size: few; DNA: TGTGCCAGCAGCCAAGGCGGGCAGCCCCAGCATTTT; CDR3: CASSQGGQPQHF
D: TRBD2; J: TRBJ2-7; V: TRBV20-1; size: few; DNA: TGCAGTGCTCGACGGGGAGGGCCCTCCGAGCAGTACTTC; CDR3: CSARRGGPSEQYF
D: TRBD1; J: TRBJ1-2; V: TRBV4-2; size: NA; DNA: TGTGCCAGCAGCCACTCGGACAGGGGGCGTAATGGCTACACCTTC; CDR3: CASSHSDRGRNGYTF
D: TRBD2; J: TRBJ2-7; V: TRBV27; size: many; DNA: TGTGCCAGCAGTTTTAGGGCTAGCGGTTTCTACGAGCAGTACTTC; CDR3: CASSFRASGFYEQYF
D: TRBD1; J: TRBJ2-6; V: TRBV28; size: few; DNA: TGTGCCAGCAATGAGGACAGGGTACTTTCTGGGGCCAACGTCCTGACTTTC; CDR3: CASNEDRVLSGANVLTF
D: TRBD1; J: TRBJ2-6; V: TRBV6-1; size: NA; DNA: TGTGCCAGCAAAGACCGGGACAGGGGTGCTGGGGCCAACGTCCTGACTTTC; CDR3: CASKDRDRGAGANVLTF
D: TRBD1; J: TRBJ2-5; V: TRBV7-9; size: few; DNA: TGTGCCGAAGAGCCCGGGACAGGGAAAGAGACCCAGTACTTC; CDR3: CAEEPGTGKETQYF
D: NA; J: TRBJ2-3; V: TRBV5-4; size: NA; DNA: TGTGCCAGCAGCACACGAGTTCGGGGTATGGAGGGTCCTACGCAGTATTTT; CDR3: CASSTRVRGMEGPTQYF
D: NA; J: TRBJ2-2; V: TRBV2; size: NA; DNA: TGTGCCAGCATCGGTCGAACCGGGGAGCTGTTTTTT; CDR3: CASIGRTGELFF
D: TRBD2; J: TRBJ2-2; V: TRBV27; size: NA; DNA: TGTGCCAGCAGTTACCTAAGCGGGAGGGCCAACGGGGAGCTGTTTTTT; CDR3: CASSYLSGRANGELFF
D: NA; J: TRBJ2-7; V: TRBV7-9; size: NA; DNA: TGTGCCAGCAGCTTATCGGGGGAGAGGCAGTACTTC; CDR3: CASSLSGERQYF
D: TRBD2; J: TRBJ2-5; V: TRBV12-3/TRBV12-4; size: NA; DNA: TGTGCCAGCAGTCCGGGACTAGCGGGACCGTGGGAGACCCAGTACTTC; CDR3: CASSPGLAGPWETQYF
D: NA; J: TRBJ2-3; V: TRBV9; size: few; DNA: TGTGCCAGCAGCGTAGCACAGCCCACAGATACGCAGTATTTT; CDR3: CASSVAQPTDTQYF
D: NA; J: TRBJ2-7; V: TRBV7-2; size: NA; DNA: TGTGCCAGCAGCTTAGAATACTGGGGCGAGCAGTACTTC; CDR3: CASSLEYWGEQYF
D: TRBD1; J: TRBJ2-3; V: TRBV11-2; size: NA; DNA: TGTGCCAGCAGCTCACAGGGGGCCGGGAGAGATACGCAGTATTTT; CDR3: CASSSQGAGRDTQYF
D: NA; J: TRBJ1-1; V: TRBV6-2/TRBV6-3; size: NA; DNA: TGTGCCAGCAGTTACTCGAGAGGGAACACTGAAGCTTTCTTT; CDR3: CASSYSRGNTEAFF
D: NA; J: TRBJ2-7; V: TRBV7-9; size: NA; DNA: TGTGCCAGCAGCAGGACTACCTTCTACGAGCAGTACTTC; CDR3: CASSRTTFYEQYF
D: TRBD2; J: TRBJ2-1; V: TRBV5-5; size: NA; DNA: TGTGCCAGCAGCTGGGCGGGAGGCCCTCAAAATGAGCAGTTCTTC; CDR3: CASSWAGGPQNEQFF
D: TRBD2; J: TRBJ2-2; V: TRBV20-1; size: NA; DNA: TGCAGTGCTAGACCTACGACTAGCGGGAGAACCGGGGAGCTGTTTTTT; CDR3: CSARPTTSGRTGELFF